The 19 T cell receptor beta chains below all came from one sample that was sequenced in a study of Ad26.COV2.S vaccination and SARS-CoV-2 variants. TCRdb keeps only in-frame clones here, not all; method: immunoSEQ multiplex PCR. The data hold about 680,000 clones, with 70% to 90% observed a single time. Treatment defined: around 19 received Ad26.COV2.S at low or high dose, single or two shots; 5 received placebo; per-sample allocation not given. On day 63 after the first injection, vaccine and placebo recipients gave samples. The sample in question was peripheral blood, obtained in a trial of Ad26.COV2.S vaccine versus placebo. These TCRs come from a person aged 18-60 years who received the Ad26.COV2.S COVID-19 vaccine or a placebo.

The rearrangement joins TRBV19 to TRBJ2-3; 11 bases match TRBD2. Germline-derived CDR1 and CDR2 are LNHDA and SQIVND (reference sequence). Losses at the gene ends were 1 base for V and 5 bases for J; bases not matched to a gene: 5. This CDR3 is 16 amino acids long. This CDR3 is CASSIGLAGMVDTQYF. The CDR3, as DNA: TGTGCCAGTAGTATAGGACTAGCGGGAATGGTAGATACGCAGTATTTT.

The genes are TRBV5-6 and TRBJ1-2; D is undetermined. Germline CDR1 SGHDT, CDR2 YYEEEE. The CDR3 is made up of 15 amino acids. Trimming shortened V by 0 bases and J by 1 base, and 10 bases separated the two germline ends. CDR3 loop: CASSLVGALNYGYTF. The CDR3 DNA reads as TGTGCCAGCAGCTTGGTCGGAGCTCTTAACTATGGCTACACCTTC.

The J gene is TRBJ1-1, the V gene TRBV2; a possible D gene is TRBD1 (5 bases). The CDR3 length is 12 residues. CDR1 SNHLY and CDR2 FYNNEI come from the germline V gene. V gave up 5 bases and J gave up 7 bases, with 11 bases separating them. The CDR3 nucleotides read TGTGCCAGCAGTCCCAGGGCCGGTGAAGCTTTCTTT. It translates to CASSPRAGEAFF.

The chain combines TRBV7-6 with TRBJ1-3; unclear D gene. Germline-derived CDR1 and CDR2 are SGHVS and FNYEAQ. CDR3 length equals 12 residues. Deletions cut 5 bases from V and 8 bases from J, with 10 bases between. The CDR3 DNA reads TGTGCCAGCAGCACACGGCCCGACACCATATATTTT. This sequence encodes CASSTRPDTIYF.

The CDR3 sequence is CASKASGTGEGYTF. CDR3 coding DNA: TGTGCCAGCAAGGCCTCCGGGACAGGGGAAGGCTACACCTTC. This chain joins TRBV27 and TRBJ1-2; 10 positions agree with TRBD1. In germline, CDR1 is MNHEY, CDR2 SMNVEV (reference sequence). The V and J ends lost 7 bases and 8 bases, in that order; junction bases with no gene match: 10. CDR3 size: 14 residues.

V is TRBV18 and J is TRBJ2-7, with D hard to call. V lost 0 bases and J 2 bases, leaving 11 bases between the germline ends. Germline lookup yields CDR1 KGHSH and CDR2 LQKENI. This CDR3 has 15 residues. CDR3 bases: TGTGCCAGCTCACCACCGCTTGGGCACGCCTACGAGCAGTACTTC. Encoded protein: CASSPPLGHAYEQYF.

The rearrangement links TRBV7-2 to TRBJ2-5; weak D call: TRBD1 (6 bases). The germline V and J ends were trimmed by 6 bases and 3 bases, with 14 bases remaining between them. Germline loops: CDR1 SGHTA, CDR2 FQGNSA. The CDR3 loop spans 14 amino acids. CDR3: CASSPNGGEETQYF. CDR3 coding DNA: TGTGCCAGCAGTCCTAATGGGGGCGAAGAGACCCAGTACTTC.

The chain combines TRBV5-4 with TRBJ1-2; tentative D call: TRBD1 (5 bases). The V gene's germline CDR1 is SGHNT and CDR2 YYREEE (reference sequence). The CDR3 consists of 11 residues. V was pared by 2 bases and J by 7 bases, with 6 bases between. CDR3 sequence: CASSLRGGYTF. DNA of the CDR3: TGTGCCAGCAGCTTAAGGGGTGGCTACACCTTC. Full variable domain (missing parts from reference TRBV5-4 and TRBJ1-2): ETGVTQSPTHLIKTRGQQVTLRCSSQSGHNTVSWYQQALGQGPQFIFQYYREEENGRGNFPPRFSGLQFPNYSSELNVNALELDDSALYLCASSLRGGYTFGSGTRLTVV.

The chain has TRBV5-8 and TRBJ2-4; D gene uncertain. The CDR3 length is 15 residues. Trimming pared 4 bases from V and 0 bases from J, leaving 11 bases between. Germline values: CDR1 SGHTS, CDR2 YDEGEE. The CDR3 coding sequence is TGTGCCAGCAGCCTCCCCGGTGGAGCCAAAAACATTCAGTACTTC. Protein: CASSLPGGAKNIQYF.

The chain carries TRBV10-3 and TRBJ1-1; tentative D call: TRBD1 (5 bases). V dropped 0 bases and J dropped 7 bases, with 18 bases sitting between them. The CDR3 consists of 16 residues. Per the germline V gene, CDR1 is ENHRY and CDR2 is SYGVKD. This CDR3 is CAISESWDLGANEAFF. The CDR3 nucleotides read TGTGCCATCAGTGAGTCCTGGGACCTAGGGGCAAATGAAGCTTTCTTT.

This chain uses TRBV2 with TRBJ1-2, with a weak D call TRBD1 (6 bases). This CDR3 has 14 residues. Trimming cost V 8 bases and J 5 bases, with 18 bases left between them. In germline, CDR1 is SNHLY, CDR2 FYNNEI. CDR3: CASQISLGGYGYTF. The CDR3 DNA is TGTGCCAGCCAAATATCGTTAGGGGGTTATGGCTACACCTTC.

CDR3 residues: CASSDPGGSNQPQHF. In DNA form, the CDR3 reads TGTGCCAGCAGTGACCCCGGAGGTAGCAATCAGCCCCAGCATTTT. The chain couples TRBV6-1 to TRBJ1-5, with D unresolved. Germline CDR1 is MNHNS and CDR2 is SASEGT. V shed 3 bases and J shed 0 bases, with 9 bases lying between them. The CDR3 is 15 residues long.

V gene TRBV7-9 combines with J gene TRBJ2-3; the match to TRBD2 covers 13 bases. Germline CDR1 is SEHNR and CDR2 is FQNEAQ (reference sequence). The CDR3 contains 16 residues. With 1 base clipped from V and 5 bases from J, the junction kept 3 bases outside the gene matches. CDR3 in DNA: TGTGCCAGCAGCTTAGAGACTAGCGGGAGGAGAGATACGCAGTATTTT. Its protein is CASSLETSGRRDTQYF.

The chain has TRBV7-9 and TRBJ2-3, with D hard to call. The CDR3 is 14 residues long. The ends were cut back, 0 bases at V and 4 bases at J, with 8 bases in the middle. Germline loops: CDR1 SEHNR, CDR2 FQNEAQ (reference sequence). CDR3 amino acids: CASSLAESSDTQYF. Written as DNA, the CDR3 is TGTGCCAGCAGCTTAGCGGAGTCTTCAGATACGCAGTATTTT.

V and J are TRBV2 and TRBJ2-4; 9 bases align to TRBD2. The germline gives CDR1 SNHLY, CDR2 FYNNEI. This CDR3 region has 12 residues. Losses at the gene ends were 5 bases for V and 15 bases for J; bases not matched to a gene: 8. The CDR3 loop reads CASSLIPTSGYF. CDR3 coding DNA: TGTGCCAGCAGTCTAATCCCGACTAGCGGGTACTTC.

The gene calls are TRBV30 and TRBJ1-2; the match to TRBD1 covers 7 bases. The CDR3 contains 13 residues. CDR1 GTSNPN and CDR2 SVGIG come from the germline V gene (reference sequence). Losses at the gene ends were 2 bases for V and 4 bases for J; bases not matched to a gene: 4. This CDR3 reads CAWSSQGVYGYTF. As DNA, the CDR3 is TGTGCCTGGAGTTCCCAGGGGGTCTATGGCTACACCTTC.

In its sample, this clone was seen a few times. This rearrangement joins TRBV6-1 to TRBJ1-5; D not resolved. CDR1 MNHNS and CDR2 SASEGT come from the germline V gene. There are 17 residues in the CDR3. V lost 3 bases and J 0 bases, leaving 15 bases between the germline ends. CDR3 in amino acids: CASSEERTFYSNQPQHF. DNA of the CDR3: TGTGCCAGCAGTGAGGAAAGGACTTTCTATAGCAATCAGCCCCAGCATTTT.

The V and J genes are TRBV27 and TRBJ1-1, with D perhaps matching TRBD1 (5 bases). Germline values: CDR1 MNHEY, CDR2 SMNVEV (reference sequence). This CDR3 is 14 amino acids long. Trimming stripped 3 bases from V and 1 base from J, with 9 bases between. CDR3 DNA: TGTGCCAGCAGTTTGCCAGGGCCGAACACTGAAGCTTTCTTT. Translation: CASSLPGPNTEAFF.

The genes are TRBV6-6 and TRBJ2-5, with 14 nucleotides matching TRBD2. J was trimmed by 5 bases and V by 5 bases; bases with no gene match: 7. CDR1 is MNHNY and CDR2 is SVGAGI in the germline V gene (reference sequence). This CDR3 contains 16 residues. CDR3 in amino acids: CASSQETSGGEETQYF. The CDR3 coding sequence is TGTGCCAGCAGTCAGGAGACTAGCGGGGGGGAGGAGACCCAGTACTTC.